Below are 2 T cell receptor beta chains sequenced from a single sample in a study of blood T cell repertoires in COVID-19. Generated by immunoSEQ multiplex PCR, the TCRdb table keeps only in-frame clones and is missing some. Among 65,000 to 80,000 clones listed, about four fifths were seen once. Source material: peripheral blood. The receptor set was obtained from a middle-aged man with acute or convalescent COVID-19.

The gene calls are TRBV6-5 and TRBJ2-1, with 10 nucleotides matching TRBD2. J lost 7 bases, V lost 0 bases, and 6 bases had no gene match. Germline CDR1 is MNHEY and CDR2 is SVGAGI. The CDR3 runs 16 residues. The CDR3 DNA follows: TGTGCCAGCAGTTACTCCAGCGGGAGGGCCGTAAATGAGCAGTTCTTC. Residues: CASSYSSGRAVNEQFF.

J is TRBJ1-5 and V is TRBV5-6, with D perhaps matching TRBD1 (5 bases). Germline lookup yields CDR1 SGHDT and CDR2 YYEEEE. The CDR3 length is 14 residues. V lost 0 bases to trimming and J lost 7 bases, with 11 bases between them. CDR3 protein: CASSLEGIRQPQHF. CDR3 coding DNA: TGTGCCAGCAGCTTGGAGGGGATTAGGCAGCCCCAGCATTTT.